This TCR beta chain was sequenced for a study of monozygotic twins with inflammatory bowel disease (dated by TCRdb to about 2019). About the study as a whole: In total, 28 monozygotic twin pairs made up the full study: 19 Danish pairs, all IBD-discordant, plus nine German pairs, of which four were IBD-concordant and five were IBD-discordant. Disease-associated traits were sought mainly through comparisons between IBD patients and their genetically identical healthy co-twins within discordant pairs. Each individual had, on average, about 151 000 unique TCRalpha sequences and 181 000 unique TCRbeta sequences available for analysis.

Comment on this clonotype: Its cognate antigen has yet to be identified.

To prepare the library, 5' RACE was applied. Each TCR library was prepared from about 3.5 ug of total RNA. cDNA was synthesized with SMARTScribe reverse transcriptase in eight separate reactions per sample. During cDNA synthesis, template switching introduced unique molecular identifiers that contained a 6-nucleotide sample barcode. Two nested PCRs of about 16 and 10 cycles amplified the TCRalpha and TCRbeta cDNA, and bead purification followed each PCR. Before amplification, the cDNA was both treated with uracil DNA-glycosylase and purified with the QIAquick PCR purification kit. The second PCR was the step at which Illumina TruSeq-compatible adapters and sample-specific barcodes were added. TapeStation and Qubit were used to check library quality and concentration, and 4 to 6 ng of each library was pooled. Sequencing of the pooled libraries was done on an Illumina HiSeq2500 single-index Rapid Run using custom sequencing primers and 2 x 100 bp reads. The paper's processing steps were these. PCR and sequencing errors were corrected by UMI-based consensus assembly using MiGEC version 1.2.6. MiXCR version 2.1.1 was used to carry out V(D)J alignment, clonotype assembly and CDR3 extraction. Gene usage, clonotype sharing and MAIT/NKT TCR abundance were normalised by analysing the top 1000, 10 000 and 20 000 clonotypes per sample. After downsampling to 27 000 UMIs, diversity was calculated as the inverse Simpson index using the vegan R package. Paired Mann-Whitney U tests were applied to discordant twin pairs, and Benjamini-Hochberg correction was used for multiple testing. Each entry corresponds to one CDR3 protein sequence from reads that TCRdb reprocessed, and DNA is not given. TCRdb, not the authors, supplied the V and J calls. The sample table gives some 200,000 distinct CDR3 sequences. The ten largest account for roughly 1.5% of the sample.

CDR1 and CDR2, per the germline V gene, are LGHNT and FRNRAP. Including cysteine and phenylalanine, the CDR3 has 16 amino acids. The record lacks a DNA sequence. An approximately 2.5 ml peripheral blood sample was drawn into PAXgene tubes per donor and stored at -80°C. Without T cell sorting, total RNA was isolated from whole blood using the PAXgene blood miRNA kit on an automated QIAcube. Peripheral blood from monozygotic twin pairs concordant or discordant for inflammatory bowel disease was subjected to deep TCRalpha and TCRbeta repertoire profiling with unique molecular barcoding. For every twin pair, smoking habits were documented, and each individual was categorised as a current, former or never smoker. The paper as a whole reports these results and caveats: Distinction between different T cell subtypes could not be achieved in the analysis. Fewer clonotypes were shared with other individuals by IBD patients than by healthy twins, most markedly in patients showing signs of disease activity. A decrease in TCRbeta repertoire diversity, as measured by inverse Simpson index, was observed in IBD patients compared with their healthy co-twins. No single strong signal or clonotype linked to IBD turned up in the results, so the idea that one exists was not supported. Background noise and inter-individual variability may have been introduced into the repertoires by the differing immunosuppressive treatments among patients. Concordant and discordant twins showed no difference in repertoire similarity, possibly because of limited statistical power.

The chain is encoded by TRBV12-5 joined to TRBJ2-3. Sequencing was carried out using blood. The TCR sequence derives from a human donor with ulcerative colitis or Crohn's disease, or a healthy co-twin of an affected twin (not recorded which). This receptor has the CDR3 CASGLDSWVSTDTQYF.